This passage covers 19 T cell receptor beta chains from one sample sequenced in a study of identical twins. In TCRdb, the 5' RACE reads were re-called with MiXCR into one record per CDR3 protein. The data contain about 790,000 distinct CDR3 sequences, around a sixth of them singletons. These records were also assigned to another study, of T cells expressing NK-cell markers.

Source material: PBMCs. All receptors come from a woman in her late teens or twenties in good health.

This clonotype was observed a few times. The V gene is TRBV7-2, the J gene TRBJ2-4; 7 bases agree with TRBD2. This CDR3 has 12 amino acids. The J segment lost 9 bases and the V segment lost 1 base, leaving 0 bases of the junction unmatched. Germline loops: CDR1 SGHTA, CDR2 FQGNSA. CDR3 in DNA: TGTGCCAGCAGCTTAGGGACTAGCATTCAGTACTTC. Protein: CASSLGTSIQYF.

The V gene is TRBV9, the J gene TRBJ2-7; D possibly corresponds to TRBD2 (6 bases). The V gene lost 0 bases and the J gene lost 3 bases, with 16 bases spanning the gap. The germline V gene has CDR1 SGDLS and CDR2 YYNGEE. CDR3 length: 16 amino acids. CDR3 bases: TGTGCCAGCAGCGTAGAAAGTGCGGGGCCATACTACGAGCAGTACTTC. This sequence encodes CASSVESAGPYYEQYF.

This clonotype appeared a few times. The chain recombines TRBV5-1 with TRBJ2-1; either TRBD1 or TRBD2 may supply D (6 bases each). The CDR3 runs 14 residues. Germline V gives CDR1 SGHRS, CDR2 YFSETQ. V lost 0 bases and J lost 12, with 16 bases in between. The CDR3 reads CASSLELAEGGQFF. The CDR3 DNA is TGCGCCAGCAGCTTGGAACTAGCAGAGGGGGGGCAGTTCTTC. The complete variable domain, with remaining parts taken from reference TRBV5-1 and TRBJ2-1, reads KAGVTQTPRYLIKTRGQQVTLSCSPISGHRSVSWYQQTPGQGLQFLFEYFSETQRNKGNFPGRFSGRQFSNSRSEMNVSTLELGDSALYLCASSLELAEGGQFFGPGTRLTVL.

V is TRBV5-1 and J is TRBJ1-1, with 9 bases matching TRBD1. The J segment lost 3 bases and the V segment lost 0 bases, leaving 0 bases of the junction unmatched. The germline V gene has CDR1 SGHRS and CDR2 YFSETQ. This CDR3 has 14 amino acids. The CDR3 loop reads CASSLDRGHTEAFF. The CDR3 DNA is TGCGCCAGCAGCTTGGACAGGGGGCACACTGAAGCTTTCTTT.

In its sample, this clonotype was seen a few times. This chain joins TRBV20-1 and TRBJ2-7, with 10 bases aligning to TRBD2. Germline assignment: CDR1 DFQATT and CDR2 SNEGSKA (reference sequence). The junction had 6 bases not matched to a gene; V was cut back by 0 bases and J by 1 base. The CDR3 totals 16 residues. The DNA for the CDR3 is TGCAGTGCTAGAGATCCGAGGACTAGCGGTTCCTACGAGCAGTACTTC. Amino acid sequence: CSARDPRTSGSYEQYF.

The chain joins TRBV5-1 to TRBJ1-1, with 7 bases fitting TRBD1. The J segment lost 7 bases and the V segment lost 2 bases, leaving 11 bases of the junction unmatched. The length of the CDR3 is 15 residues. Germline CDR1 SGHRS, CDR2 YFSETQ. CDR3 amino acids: CASSFQSGQSFEAFF. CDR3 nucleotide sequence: TGCGCCAGCAGCTTCCAATCGGGACAGTCCTTTGAAGCTTTCTTT.

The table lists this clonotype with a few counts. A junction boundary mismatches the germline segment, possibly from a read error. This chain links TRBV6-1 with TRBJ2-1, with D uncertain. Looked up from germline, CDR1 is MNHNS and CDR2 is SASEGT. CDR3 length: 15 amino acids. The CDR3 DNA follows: TGTGCCAGCAGTGAACCCCGGGCCTCCCACAATGAGCAGTTCTTC. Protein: CASSEPRASHNEQFF.

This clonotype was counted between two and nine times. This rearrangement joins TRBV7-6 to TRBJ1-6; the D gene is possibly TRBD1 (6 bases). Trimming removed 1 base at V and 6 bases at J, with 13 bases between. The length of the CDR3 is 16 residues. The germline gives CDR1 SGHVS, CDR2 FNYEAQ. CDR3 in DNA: TGTGCCAGCAGCTTAGTGGAGGGGGTGTCTAATTCACCCCTCCACTTT. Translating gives CASSLVEGVSNSPLHF.

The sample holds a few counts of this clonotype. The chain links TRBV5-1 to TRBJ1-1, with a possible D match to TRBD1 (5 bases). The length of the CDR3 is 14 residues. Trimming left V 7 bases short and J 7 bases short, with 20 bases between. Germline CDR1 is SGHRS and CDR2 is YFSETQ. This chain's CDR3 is CASRNLMGRSEAFF. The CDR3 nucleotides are TGCGCCAGCCGAAACCTAATGGGACGGAGTGAAGCTTTCTTT. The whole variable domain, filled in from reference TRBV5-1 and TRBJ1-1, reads KAGVTQTPRYLIKTRGQQVTLSCSPISGHRSVSWYQQTPGQGLQFLFEYFSETQRNKGNFPGRFSGRQFSNSRSEMNVSTLELGDSALYLCASRNLMGRSEAFFGQGTRLTVV.

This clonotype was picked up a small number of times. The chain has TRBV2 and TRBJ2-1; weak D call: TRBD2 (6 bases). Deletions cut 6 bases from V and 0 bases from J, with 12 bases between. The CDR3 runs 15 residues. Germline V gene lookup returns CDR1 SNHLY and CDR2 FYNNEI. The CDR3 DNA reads TGTGCCAGCAGCACTCGGGAGAGCTCCTACAATGAGCAGTTCTTC. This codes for CASSTRESSYNEQFF. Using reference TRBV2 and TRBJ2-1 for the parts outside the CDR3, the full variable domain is EPEVTQTPSHQVTQMGQEVILRCVPISNHLYFYWYRQILGQKVEFLVSFYNNEISEKSEIFDDQFSVERPDGSNFTLKIRSTKLEDSAMYFCASSTRESSYNEQFFGPGTRLTVL.

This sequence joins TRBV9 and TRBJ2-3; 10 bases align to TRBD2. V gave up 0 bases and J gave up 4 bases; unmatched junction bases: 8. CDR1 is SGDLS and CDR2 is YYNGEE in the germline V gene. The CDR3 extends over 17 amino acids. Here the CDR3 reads CASSVGVSGGAPDTQYF. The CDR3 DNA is TGTGCCAGCAGCGTAGGGGTCAGCGGGGGGGCCCCAGATACGCAGTATTTT.

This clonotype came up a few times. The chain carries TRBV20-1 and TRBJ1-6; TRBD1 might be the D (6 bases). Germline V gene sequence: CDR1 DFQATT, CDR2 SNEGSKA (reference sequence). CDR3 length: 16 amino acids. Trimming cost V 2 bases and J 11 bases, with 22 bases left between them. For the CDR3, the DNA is TGCAGTGCTAGACCCTACGGAGAGGGGGAATCCGCACCCCTCCACTTT. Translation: CSARPYGEGESAPLHF.

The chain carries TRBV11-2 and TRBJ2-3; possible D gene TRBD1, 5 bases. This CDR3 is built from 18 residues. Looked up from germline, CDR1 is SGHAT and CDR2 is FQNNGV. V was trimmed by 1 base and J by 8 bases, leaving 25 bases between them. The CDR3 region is CASSLVDDGYYVQGTQYF. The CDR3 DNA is TGTGCCAGCAGCTTAGTAGACGACGGATACTACGTGCAGGGTACGCAGTATTTT.

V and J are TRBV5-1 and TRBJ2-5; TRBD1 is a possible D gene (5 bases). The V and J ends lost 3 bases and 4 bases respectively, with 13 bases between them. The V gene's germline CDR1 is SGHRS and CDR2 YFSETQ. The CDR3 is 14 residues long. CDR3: CASSWTHQGETQYF. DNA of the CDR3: TGCGCCAGCAGCTGGACACACCAAGGAGAGACCCAGTACTTC.

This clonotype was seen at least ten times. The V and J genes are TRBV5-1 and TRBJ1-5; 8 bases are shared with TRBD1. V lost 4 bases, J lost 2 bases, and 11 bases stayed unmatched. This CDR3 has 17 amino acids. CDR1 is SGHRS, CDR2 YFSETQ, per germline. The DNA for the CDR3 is TGCGCCAGCAGCCCCCGACCAGGGGGCACGGGCAATCAGCCCCAGCATTTT. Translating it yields CASSPRPGGTGNQPQHF.

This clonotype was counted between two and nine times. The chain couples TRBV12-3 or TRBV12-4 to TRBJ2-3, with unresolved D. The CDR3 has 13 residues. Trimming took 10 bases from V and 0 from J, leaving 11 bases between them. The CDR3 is CAISVSSTDTQYF. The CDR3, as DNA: TGTGCCATAAGCGTTTCTAGCACAGATACGCAGTATTTT.

In DNA form, the CDR3 reads TGCGCCAGCAGCTTGGGGGTAGCGGGGGCAAGCACAGATACGCAGTATTTT. Its protein is CASSLGVAGASTDTQYF. J is TRBJ2-3 and V is TRBV5-1; TRBD2 aligns across 9 bases. Germline trimming cut 0 bases from V and 0 bases from J; bases unmatched to any gene: 5. The CDR3 is 17 residues long. From germline, CDR1 is SGHRS and CDR2 YFSETQ.

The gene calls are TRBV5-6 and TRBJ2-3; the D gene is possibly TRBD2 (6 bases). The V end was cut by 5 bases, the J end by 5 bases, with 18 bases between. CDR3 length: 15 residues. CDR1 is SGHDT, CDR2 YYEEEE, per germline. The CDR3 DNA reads TGTGCCAGCAGTCGGAGGGCAGGTCGGGGAGATACGCAGTATTTT. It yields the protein CASSRRAGRGDTQYF.

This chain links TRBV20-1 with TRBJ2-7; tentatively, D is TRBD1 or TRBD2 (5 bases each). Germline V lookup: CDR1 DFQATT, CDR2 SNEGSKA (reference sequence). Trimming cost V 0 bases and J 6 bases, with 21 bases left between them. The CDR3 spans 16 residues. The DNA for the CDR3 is TGCAGTGCTAGAGACCCCCGTAGAGGGACCCAACGCGAGCAGTACTTC. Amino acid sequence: CSARDPRRGTQREQYF.